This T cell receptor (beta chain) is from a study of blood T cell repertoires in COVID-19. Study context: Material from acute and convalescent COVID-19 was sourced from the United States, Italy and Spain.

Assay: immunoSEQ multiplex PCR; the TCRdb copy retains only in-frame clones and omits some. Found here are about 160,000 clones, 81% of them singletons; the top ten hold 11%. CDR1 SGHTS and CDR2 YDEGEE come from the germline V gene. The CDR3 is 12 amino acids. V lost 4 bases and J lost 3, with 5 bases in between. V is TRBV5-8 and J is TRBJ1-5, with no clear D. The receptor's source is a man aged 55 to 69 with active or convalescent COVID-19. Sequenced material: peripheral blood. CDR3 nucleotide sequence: TGTGCCAGCAGCCCATTCAATCAGCCCCAGCATTTT. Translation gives CASSPFNQPQHF.